These 27 T cell receptor beta chains were all obtained from the same sample, sequenced in a study of beta chain features in type 1 diabetes. The entirety of the isolated RNA underwent reverse transcription, so expressed TCRB transcripts were sequenced. Profiling relied on immunoSEQ multiplex PCR, and the TCRdb table lists in-frame clones only, not all of them. Among nearly 350,000 clones listed, approximately 8.2% were seen once. Sequenced sample: central memory CD4+ T cells from blood. Receptors were obtained from a woman in her late teens or twenties in good health.

This clone was seen ten or more times. The chain has TRBV11-2 and TRBJ2-1; the D is unclear. V gave up 5 bases and J gave up 13 bases, with 12 bases separating them. Looked up from germline, CDR1 is SGHAT and CDR2 is FQNNGV. This CDR3 region has 11 residues. The CDR3 sequence is CASSRAAVQFF. As DNA, the CDR3 is TGTGCCAGCAGCCGGGCGGCAGTTCAGTTCTTC.

This clone was found a few times. The chain joins TRBV7-3 to TRBJ1-1; 10 bases are shared with TRBD1. Germline V gene data show CDR1 as SGHTA and CDR2 as FQGTGA. The CDR3 spans 13 residues. J was trimmed by 5 bases and V by 4 bases; bases with no gene match: 1. The CDR3 sequence: CASSSDRGTEAFF. The DNA for the CDR3 is TGTGCCAGCAGCTCGGACAGGGGGACTGAAGCTTTCTTT.

This clone was recorded a few times. V and J are TRBV11-2 and TRBJ2-2, with D possibly matching TRBD2 (5 bases). V lost 6 bases, J lost 6 bases, and 14 bases lay in between. Germline values: CDR1 SGHAT, CDR2 FQNNGV. The CDR3 extends over 14 amino acids. This chain's CDR3 is CASRLASSSGELFF. CDR3 nucleotide sequence: TGTGCCAGCAGGCTAGCCTCTAGTTCCGGGGAGCTGTTTTTT.

This clone was seen only a few times. V usage is TRBV28 and J usage is TRBJ1-4, with D unclear. CDR1 is MDHEN, CDR2 SYDVKM, per germline. The CDR3 runs to 15 residues. The V gene lost 6 bases and the J gene lost 3 bases, with 14 bases spanning the gap. CDR3 in DNA: TGTGCCAGCAGCCCCTTGGATGGGGCTAATGAAAAACTGTTTTTT. This sequence encodes CASSPLDGANEKLFF.

In its sample, this clone was seen many times. The gene calls are TRBV7-3 and TRBJ2-1; TRBD2 is a possible D gene (6 bases). Deletions cut 2 bases from V and 7 bases from J, with 9 bases between. CDR1 and CDR2 from the germline V gene are SGHTA and FQGTGA. This CDR3 region has 13 residues. The CDR3 region is CASSLLSGNEQFF. DNA of the CDR3: TGTGCCAGCAGCTTACTAAGCGGGAATGAGCAGTTCTTC.

This clone was observed at least ten times. This chain's CDR3 is CASSEFTGAADTQYF. The DNA of the CDR3 is TGTGCCAGCAGTGAATTTACAGGGGCTGCAGATACGCAGTATTTT. The chain has TRBV2 and TRBJ2-3; 7 bases agree with TRBD1. CDR1 is SNHLY and CDR2 is FYNNEI in the germline V gene. Unmatched junction bases numbered 6, after V lost 2 bases and J lost 4 bases. The CDR3 totals 15 residues.

Only a few counts were recorded for this clone. The chain joins TRBV2 to TRBJ2-7; the match to TRBD1 covers 7 bases. Germline V gives CDR1 SNHLY, CDR2 FYNNEI. Trimming cost V 7 bases and J 3 bases; bases outside gene matches: 6. The CDR3 is 13 residues long. In nucleotides, the CDR3 is TGTGCCAGCAACCGACAGGGTGGCTACGAGCAGTACTTC. This encodes CASNRQGGYEQYF. Drawing the rest from reference TRBV2 and TRBJ2-7, the complete variable domain is EPEVTQTPSHQVTQMGQEVILRCVPISNHLYFYWYRQILGQKVEFLVSFYNNEISEKSEIFDDQFSVERPDGSNFTLKIRSTKLEDSAMYFCASNRQGGYEQYFGPGTRLTVT.

This clone has a handful of counts. The J gene is TRBJ2-7, the V gene TRBV7-9; possible D gene TRBD2, 6 bases. This CDR3 spans 14 amino acids. Germline CDR1 reads SEHNR; CDR2 reads FQNEAQ (reference sequence). V dropped 5 bases and J dropped 3 bases, with 14 bases sitting between them. CDR3 bases: TGTGCCAGCAGCCCGCCCGGGACTCGCTACGAGCAGTACTTC. Encoded protein: CASSPPGTRYEQYF.

In its sample, this clone was seen a few times. This sample also contains other DNA sequences that code for the same CDR3. V gene TRBV28 combines with J gene TRBJ2-7, with 11 bases lining up with TRBD2. V lost 7 bases and J lost 4; bases outside the gene matches: 6. The CDR3 is made up of 14 amino acids. Germline V gene sequence: CDR1 MDHEN, CDR2 SYDVKM. CDR3 in amino acids: CASKIGTSGYEQYF. In nucleotides, the CDR3 is TGTGCCAGCAAGATTGGGACTAGCGGTTACGAGCAGTACTTC.

This chain uses TRBV18 with TRBJ2-4, with D unresolved. Germline V gene data show CDR1 as KGHSH and CDR2 as LQKENI. Trimming removed 0 bases at V and 0 bases at J, with 9 bases between. CDR3 length equals 16 residues. The CDR3 coding sequence is TGTGCCAGCTCACCACCGAATTCGGTAGCCAAAAACATTCAGTACTTC. It codes for CASSPPNSVAKNIQYF.

The V and J genes are TRBV7-3 and TRBJ2-1, with 7 nucleotides matching TRBD2. Germline V lookup: CDR1 SGHTA, CDR2 FQGTGA. Germline trimming cut 2 bases from V and 5 bases from J; bases unmatched to any gene: 9. The CDR3 is made up of 16 amino acids. CDR3 residues: CASSLLAGVVDNEQFF. CDR3 in DNA: TGTGCCAGCAGCTTATTGGCGGGAGTGGTCGACAATGAGCAGTTCTTC.

This rearrangement joins TRBV2 to TRBJ1-1; 8 bases map to TRBD1. CDR1 SNHLY and CDR2 FYNNEI come from the germline V gene. This CDR3 region has 14 residues. The V segment lost 7 bases and the J segment 3 bases; nucleotides outside the gene matches: 7. This chain's CDR3 is CASIPDRDDTEAFF. CDR3 DNA: TGTGCCAGCATCCCGGACAGGGACGACACTGAAGCTTTCTTT. The complete variable domain, with remaining parts taken from reference TRBV2 and TRBJ1-1, reads EPEVTQTPSHQVTQMGQEVILRCVPISNHLYFYWYRQILGQKVEFLVSFYNNEISEKSEIFDDQFSVERPDGSNFTLKIRSTKLEDSAMYFCASIPDRDDTEAFFGQGTRLTVV.

At least ten counts were recorded for this clone. The rearrangement links TRBV7-2 to TRBJ2-4; D may be TRBD2 (6 bases). Germline CDR1 SGHTA, CDR2 FQGNSA. The CDR3 is made up of 15 amino acids. Trimming took off 1 base at V and 5 bases at J, with 12 bases between the two ends. The CDR3 DNA reads as TGTGCCAGCAGCTTAGTCCCGGGGGTTGAAAACATTCAGTACTTC. Its translation: CASSLVPGVENIQYF.

The sample holds a few counts of this clone. The chain has TRBV5-4 and TRBJ2-3, with no clear D. The CDR3 extends over 12 amino acids. Looked up from germline, CDR1 is SGHNT and CDR2 is YYREEE (reference sequence). The V gene lost 3 bases and the J gene lost 3 bases, with 5 bases spanning the gap. The CDR3 nucleotides are TGTGCCAGCAGCTCAGAAACAGATACGCAGTATTTT. Protein: CASSSETDTQYF.

V is TRBV7-2 and J is TRBJ2-2, with D uncertain. From germline, CDR1 is SGHTA and CDR2 FQGNSA. CDR3 size: 14 residues. With 5 bases removed from V and 7 bases from J, the gap between germline ends came to 14 bases. CDR3 residues: CASSHEVGSGELFF. As DNA, the CDR3 is TGTGCCAGCAGCCATGAGGTGGGAAGCGGGGAGCTGTTTTTT. Together with reference TRBV7-2 and TRBJ2-2, the CDR3 gives the full variable domain: GAGVSQSPSNKVTEKGKDVELRCDPISGHTALYWYRQSLGQGLEFLIYFQGNSAPDKSGLPSDRFSAERTGGSVSTLTIQRTQQEDSAVYLCASSHEVGSGELFFGEGSRLTVL.

This clone was observed a few times. The rearrangement uses TRBV7-8 and TRBJ1-3; TRBD1 aligns across 8 bases. This CDR3 is built from 14 residues. From germline, CDR1 is SGHVS and CDR2 FQNEAQ. V was pared by 3 bases and J by 4 bases, with 2 bases of the junction left unmatched. In DNA, the CDR3 is TGTGCCAGCAGCTTGGGGACAGGCGGAAACACCATATATTTT. It codes for CASSLGTGGNTIYF.

The genes are TRBV20-1 and TRBJ1-2; D remains unclear. The germline V and J ends were trimmed by 3 bases and 6 bases, with 8 bases remaining between them. The CDR3 extends over 11 amino acids. CDR1 DFQATT and CDR2 SNEGSKA come from the germline V gene (reference sequence). The CDR3 sequence: CSASGLNGYTF. CDR3 nucleotides: TGCAGTGCTAGTGGGCTGAATGGCTACACCTTC.

This clone was detected a few times. V and J are TRBV5-6 and TRBJ2-3; D uncertain. The CDR3 length is 14 residues. The ends were cut back, 0 bases at V and 4 bases at J, with 9 bases in the middle. Germline CDR1 reads SGHDT; CDR2 reads YYEEEE. The CDR3 loop reads CASSLVSYSDTQYF. DNA of the CDR3: TGTGCCAGCAGCTTGGTTTCCTATTCAGATACGCAGTATTTT.

This clone has at least ten counts. This sequence joins TRBV6-5 and TRBJ2-7; D gene unclear. In germline, CDR1 is MNHEY, CDR2 SVGAGI. The CDR3 length is 12 residues. V was clipped by 5 bases and J by 5 bases, with 10 bases between them. The DNA for the CDR3 is TGTGCCAGCAGTCATCAGTTCCACGAGCAGTACTTC. The encoded protein is CASSHQFHEQYF.

This clone has at least ten counts. The chain uses TRBV5-1 and TRBJ2-1, with unresolved D. The CDR3 is 12 amino acids. The V gene's germline CDR1 is SGHRS and CDR2 YFSETQ. The V gene lost 1 base and the J gene lost 8 bases, with 7 bases spanning the gap. This chain's CDR3 is CASSLLDDEQFF. The CDR3 DNA reads as TGCGCCAGCAGCTTGCTAGACGATGAGCAGTTCTTC.

The chain recombines TRBV28 with TRBJ2-7; the D is unclear. The V and J ends lost 2 bases and 6 bases respectively, with 8 bases between them. The CDR3 extends over 12 amino acids. The germline gives CDR1 MDHEN, CDR2 SYDVKM. The CDR3 loop is CASSLLGSEQYF. CDR3 DNA sequence: TGTGCCAGCAGTTTACTGGGGTCCGAGCAGTACTTC.

V and J are TRBV27 and TRBJ1-5, with D unresolved. This CDR3 comprises 13 residues. The V end lost 6 bases, the J end lost 0 bases, and 6 bases lay between the germline ends. The germline V gene encodes CDR1 MNHEY and CDR2 SMNVEV (reference sequence). The CDR3 coding sequence is TGTGCCAGCAGACCGAATAGCAATCAGCCCCAGCATTTT. This gives the protein CASRPNSNQPQHF.

This clone turned up a few times. V and J are TRBV27 and TRBJ2-1; TRBD2 agrees at 8 bases. Germline V gives CDR1 MNHEY, CDR2 SMNVEV (reference sequence). The CDR3 runs 22 residues. J lost 3 bases, V lost 2 bases, and 24 bases had no gene match. CDR3 bases: TGTGCCAGCAGTTTACTCCCCCAAGCGGGAGTGAGAGGTCGAATATTCTACAATGAGCAGTTCTTC. The encoded protein is CASSLLPQAGVRGRIFYNEQFF.

The rearrangement uses TRBV4-2 and TRBJ2-5; the D gene is possibly TRBD2 (5 bases). The CDR3 sequence is 14 residues long. The V end was cut by 1 base, the J end by 4 bases, with 10 bases between. Germline V gene sequence: CDR1 LGHNA, CDR2 YNFKEQ. Written as DNA, the CDR3 is TGTGCCAGCAGCCAAGGAGGGATGGGAGAGACCCAGTACTTC. Translation: CASSQGGMGETQYF.

This clone showed up just a few times. This CDR3 is also generated by other DNA sequences in the sample. The J gene is TRBJ2-7, the V gene TRBV28, with unresolved D. The CDR3 runs 14 residues. Germline CDR1 and CDR2: MDHEN and SYDVKM. The V gene lost 2 bases and the J gene lost 2 bases, with 10 bases spanning the gap. As DNA, the CDR3 is TGTGCCAGCAGTTTAGGCTCTCCGGCCTACGAGCAGTACTTC. This translates into CASSLGSPAYEQYF.

At least ten counts were recorded for this clone. J is TRBJ2-7 and V is TRBV7-9; no definite D call. The germline V and J ends were trimmed by 4 bases and 6 bases, with 7 bases remaining between them. The CDR3 loop spans 11 amino acids. Germline loops: CDR1 SEHNR, CDR2 FQNEAQ (reference sequence). CDR3 DNA: TGTGCCAGCAGCTCCCTAGTCGAGCAGTACTTC. Translation gives CASSSLVEQYF. Using reference TRBV7-9 and TRBJ2-7 for the parts outside the CDR3, the full variable domain is DTGVSQNPRHKITKRGQNVTFRCDPISEHNRLYWYRQTLGQGPEFLTYFQNEAQLEKSRLLSDRFSAERPKGSFSTLEIQRTEQGDSAMYLCASSSLVEQYFGPGTRLTVT.

The chain employs TRBV18 and TRBJ2-5, with unresolved D. Trimming shortened V by 0 bases and J by 1 base, and 6 bases separated the two germline ends. Germline CDR1 reads KGHSH; CDR2 reads LQKENI. This CDR3 has 14 amino acids. The CDR3 loop is CASSPPASQETQYF. For the CDR3, the DNA is TGTGCCAGCTCACCACCCGCCAGCCAAGAGACCCAGTACTTC.